The 16 T cell receptor beta chains below were found in one sample sequenced in a study of T cells in tumors after PD-1 blockade. Profiled with immunoSEQ multiplex PCR; TCRdb holds only in-frame clones, not every one. In the table there are roughly 60,000 clones, about four fifths of which are singletons. The specimen comprised PBMCs, sampled before anti-PD-1 treatment. Receptors were obtained from a human donor with basal cell carcinoma.

The chain has TRBV5-1 and TRBJ1-1; 7 bases align to TRBD1. Germline V gene lookup returns CDR1 SGHRS and CDR2 YFSETQ. J lost 1 base, V lost 1 base, and 4 bases had no gene match. This CDR3 region has 15 residues. The CDR3 coding sequence is TGCGCCAGCAGCTTGAGACAGGGCGCGAACACTGAAGCTTTCTTT. It codes for CASSLRQGANTEAFF.

Only one count was recorded for this clone. The chain has TRBV5-1 and TRBJ2-1; 11 bases match TRBD2. The trim removed 4 bases at V and 2 bases at J, leaving 5 bases unmatched. This CDR3 region has 16 residues. Germline V gene data show CDR1 as SGHRS and CDR2 as YFSETQ. CDR3 residues: CASSLTSGGTYNEQFF. The CDR3 nucleotides are TGCGCCAGCAGCCTAACTAGCGGGGGTACCTACAATGAGCAGTTCTTC.

The chain is built from TRBV6-5 and TRBJ2-1, with D possibly matching TRBD2 (5 bases). Germline assignment: CDR1 MNHEY and CDR2 SVGAGI. The CDR3 is made up of 15 amino acids. V shed 2 bases and J shed 1 base, with 9 bases lying between them. The CDR3 here is CASSYHLASYNEQFF. The DNA of the CDR3 is TGTGCCAGCAGTTACCACCTAGCTTCCTACAATGAGCAGTTCTTC.

The chain couples TRBV29-1 to TRBJ2-7; D is uncertain. Trimming took off 2 bases at V and 0 bases at J, with 8 bases between the two ends. Germline V CDR1 and CDR2: SQVTM, ANQGSEA. The CDR3 runs 13 residues. The CDR3 protein is CSVELGYSYEQYF. CDR3 DNA sequence: TGCAGCGTTGAACTCGGGTACTCCTACGAGCAGTACTTC.

The V call is TRBV7-6, the J call TRBJ2-1, with 14 bases identical to TRBD2. Germline CDR1 and CDR2: SGHVS and FNYEAQ. The V and J ends lost 5 bases and 7 bases, in that order; junction bases with no gene match: 4. The CDR3 is 15 amino acids. CDR3 sequence reads: CASSKWTSGGNEQFF. The CDR3 bases are TGTGCCAGCAGCAAATGGACTAGCGGGGGGAATGAGCAGTTCTTC.

The rearrangement uses TRBV18 and TRBJ2-5; D is possibly TRBD1 (7 bases). Trimming took off 2 bases at V and 5 bases at J, with 21 bases between the two ends. Germline loops: CDR1 KGHSH, CDR2 LQKENI. The CDR3 covers 17 residues. The CDR3 here is CASSPGVQGGLLETQYF. For the CDR3, the DNA is TGTGCCAGCTCACCAGGGGTCCAGGGGGGATTGTTGGAGACCCAGTACTTC. Full variable domain (rest looked up from reference TRBV18 and TRBJ2-5): NAGVMQNPRHLVRRRGQEARLRCSPMKGHSHVYWYRQLPEEGLKFMVYLQKENIIDESGMPKERFSAEFPKEGPSILRIQQVVRGDSAAYFCASSPGVQGGLLETQYFGPGTRLLVL.

This clone was recorded only once. The V gene is TRBV27, the J gene TRBJ1-1, with D perhaps TRBD1 (5 bases). The length of the CDR3 is 13 residues. Trimming removed 7 bases from V and 7 bases from J, with 16 bases in between. Germline lookup yields CDR1 MNHEY and CDR2 SMNVEV (reference sequence). The CDR3 bases are TGTGCCAGCATCTCGACAGAGAAAAATGAAGCTTTCTTT. This sequence encodes CASISTEKNEAFF.

The chain combines TRBV30 with TRBJ1-1; TRBD1 aligns across 9 bases. In germline, CDR1 is GTSNPN, CDR2 SVGIG (reference sequence). CDR3 length equals 15 residues. The V gene end was trimmed by 3 bases and the J gene end by 2 bases; junction bases not matched to a gene: 7. For the CDR3, the DNA is TGTGCCTGGAGGGGCGGGACAGGGCTTAACACTGAAGCTTTCTTT. It codes for CAWRGGTGLNTEAFF. The full variable domain, rest sourced from reference TRBV30 and TRBJ1-1, is SQTIHQWPATLVQPVGSPLSLECTVEGTSNPNLYWYRQAAGRGLQLLFYSVGIGQISSEVPQNLSASRPQDRQFILSSKKLLLSDSGFYLCAWRGGTGLNTEAFFGQGTRLTVV.

This sequence joins TRBV6-5 and TRBJ1-2; D is uncertain. Per germline, CDR1 MNHEY and CDR2 SVGAGI. V lost 6 bases, J lost 7 bases, and 12 bases lay in between. CDR3 length: 12 amino acids. The CDR3 nucleotides read TGTGCCAGCAGCCCCAATGTGGGTGGCTACACCTTC. It encodes CASSPNVGGYTF.

The table lists this clone with a few counts. The genes are TRBV12-3 or TRBV12-4 and TRBJ1-3; D gene uncertain. This CDR3 contains 12 residues. Deletions cut 6 bases from V and 0 bases from J, with 3 bases between. CDR3 loop: CASRHSGNTIYF. The CDR3 DNA is TGTGCCAGCAGACACTCTGGAAACACCATATATTTT.

The chain employs TRBV6-6 and TRBJ2-4, with TRBD2 matching 10 bases. The V segment lost 2 bases and the J segment 4 bases; nucleotides outside the gene matches: 5. The CDR3 loop spans 16 amino acids. CDR1 and CDR2 (germline): MNHNY, SVGAGI (reference sequence). The CDR3 reads CASSYGSTSGKNIQYF. The CDR3, as DNA: TGTGCCAGCAGTTACGGTTCGACTAGCGGGAAAAACATTCAGTACTTC.

The chain couples TRBV28 to TRBJ1-2; 8 nucleotides agree with TRBD1. Germline V gene lookup returns CDR1 MDHEN and CDR2 SYDVKM. The CDR3 has 15 residues. The ends lost 3 bases at V and 2 bases at J; junction bases unmatched: 5. CDR3 sequence reads: CASSFSDRVNYGYTF. The CDR3 coding sequence is TGTGCCAGCAGTTTCTCGGACAGGGTAAACTATGGCTACACCTTC.

The chain uses TRBV27 and TRBJ2-7; weak D call: TRBD1 (6 bases). The CDR3 loop spans 12 amino acids. Looked up from germline, CDR1 is MNHEY and CDR2 is SMNVEV (reference sequence). The V end lost 4 bases, the J end lost 6 bases, and 10 bases lay between the germline ends. CDR3 protein: CASSSQGSEQYF. Written as DNA, the CDR3 is TGTGCCAGCAGTTCACAGGGTTCCGAGCAGTACTTC.

The CDR3 DNA follows: TGTGCCAGCAGTCCCTGGACTAGCGGGGGCCTAACCTCCTACAATGAGCAGTTCTTC. It encodes CASSPWTSGGLTSYNEQFF. The rearrangement links TRBV27 to TRBJ2-1; 13 bases agree with TRBD2. CDR3 length equals 19 residues. Germline V CDR1 and CDR2: MNHEY, SMNVEV (reference sequence). J was trimmed by 0 bases and V by 5 bases; bases with no gene match: 10.

The V call is TRBV19, the J call TRBJ2-3; 9 nucleotides match TRBD2. CDR1 is LNHDA and CDR2 is SQIVND in the germline V gene (reference sequence). V shed 5 bases, J shed 5 bases, and the junction held 11 bases outside the gene matches. The CDR3 sequence is 16 residues long. The CDR3 DNA sequence: TGTGCCAGTAGTCGTCCAGGCGGGGGGGCGGGAGATACGCAGTATTTT. Protein product: CASSRPGGGAGDTQYF.

This chain joins TRBV7-9 and TRBJ2-5, with D perhaps matching TRBD1 or TRBD2 (5 bases each). The CDR3 loop spans 13 amino acids. Trimming removed 5 bases from V and 2 bases from J, with 9 bases in between. Germline loops: CDR1 SEHNR, CDR2 FQNEAQ (reference sequence). In DNA, the CDR3 is TGTGCCAGCAGCACGGGGCTGCAAGAGACCCAGTACTTC. It encodes CASSTGLQETQYF.